This TCR beta chain originates from a study of blood T cell repertoires in COVID-19. Looking at the study overall: Collection of acute and convalescent COVID-19 samples took place in the United States, Italy and Spain. Sources were T cells, B-cell-depleted T cells, or PBMCs; the material itself was cDNA or gDNA.

The length of the CDR3 is 15 residues. With 5 bases removed from V and 3 bases from J, the gap between germline ends came to 16 bases. Germline CDR1 is MNHNY and CDR2 is SVGAGI (reference sequence). In the original processing: Amplification of reference gene primers was used by the study to estimate nucleated cell counts. Clones were read by immunoSEQ multiplex PCR, and TCRdb kept only the in-frame ones, dropping some. V and J calls plus clone size are reproduced from that table; the DNA served to infer D and trimming. This repertoire shows about 250,000 clones, 86% found once; its top ten account for 1.5% to 2%.

This sequence joins TRBV6-6 and TRBJ1-2; possibly TRBD1 for D (6 bases). The source is a woman aged 60-75 years who had recovered from COVID-19. Sequencing input: peripheral blood. The DNA of the CDR3 is TGTGCCAGCAGTCCAGCGGCAGGGGTGTACTATGGCTACACCTTC. Its protein is CASSPAAGVYYGYTF.